Presented here are 21 T cell receptor beta chains from one specimen sequenced in a study of regulatory T cells in long-lasting Graves disease. Investigators prepared the TCR beta libraries by applying iRepertoire HTBI primers and Arm-PCR of CDR3 regions. One entry per CDR3 protein, called by TCRdb with MiXCR from the multiplex PCR reads. The sample has more than 300,000 distinct CDR3 sequences; roughly 16% are singletons. Noted time point: newly diagnosed GD, antithyroid drugs for less than 3 months. PBMCs were the source of the RNA used for TCR sequencing. This specimen was peripheral blood mononuclear cells (PBMCs), taken at new diagnosis, from a patient treated with antithyroid drugs. The receptors shown here come from a female donor with Graves disease.

The CDR3 DNA reads as TGCAGCGCCGGGGGCGCGGGTACTGAAGCTTTCTTT. This encodes CSAGGAGTEAFF. The chain is built from TRBV29-1 and TRBJ1-1; D possibly corresponds to TRBD1 (6 bases). This CDR3 is built from 12 residues. The germline CDR1 and CDR2 sequences are SQVTM and ANQGSEA. V lost 7 bases and J lost 5, with 14 bases in between.

At least ten counts were recorded for this clonotype. The genes are TRBV6-1 and TRBJ2-3, with 10 bases that match TRBD1. The closer fit of TRBJ2-5 to the DNA end suggests the J call may be wrong. Germline-derived CDR1 and CDR2 are MNHNS and SASEGT. This CDR3 contains 15 residues. This chain's CDR3 is CASSARDRGRETQYF. DNA for the CDR3: TGTGCCAGCAGTGCTCGGGACAGGGGACGGGAGACCCAGTACTTC.

This clonotype has at least ten counts. J is TRBJ1-1 and V is TRBV28; maybe TRBD1 (5 bases). The CDR3 spans 18 residues. Per germline, CDR1 MDHEN and CDR2 SYDVKM. V was shortened by 3 bases and J by 3 bases, with 23 bases between the two germline ends. CDR3 protein: CASSFLFSARGMDTEAFF. CDR3 coding DNA: TGTGCCAGCAGTTTTCTTTTCAGCGCCCGGGGGATGGACACTGAAGCTTTCTTT.

This clonotype came up many times. This chain connects TRBV27 to TRBJ1-3; no clear D. CDR3 length equals 14 residues. The germline CDR1 and CDR2 sequences are MNHEY and SMNVEV (reference sequence). Trimming left V 3 bases short and J 1 base short, with 7 bases between. The CDR3 is CASSFVGSGNTIYF. The CDR3, as DNA: TGTGCCAGCAGTTTCGTTGGTTCTGGAAACACCATATATTTT.

With respect to this clonotype: Sequence at one end of the junction differs from germline and may be a read error. The J gene is TRBJ1-2, the V gene TRBV5-6, with D maybe TRBD1 (5 bases). Germline CDR1 is SGHDT and CDR2 is YYEEEE. The CDR3 is made up of 15 amino acids. CDR3 nucleotide sequence: TGTACCAGCAGCTTGTCGACAGAATTTAACTATGGCTACACCTTC. Translating gives CTSSLSTEFNYGYTF.

This clonotype has just a few counts. The chain joins TRBV29-1 to TRBJ2-1; D may correspond to TRBD1 or TRBD2 (5 bases each). There are 13 residues in the CDR3. Germline V gene data show CDR1 as SQVTM and CDR2 as ANQGSEA. The ends were cut back, 3 bases at V and 4 bases at J, with 10 bases in the middle. CDR3 sequence (DNA): TGCAGCGTTGATGAGGGGAATTACAATGAGCAGTTCTTC. This encodes CSVDEGNYNEQFF.

This clonotype was picked up many times. The chain recombines TRBV7-9 with TRBJ2-4, with TRBD2 matching over 7 bases. The CDR3 is 18 residues long. Germline-derived CDR1 and CDR2 are SEHNR and FQNEAQ (reference sequence). The J segment lost 3 bases and the V segment lost 4 bases, leaving 15 bases of the junction unmatched. The CDR3 DNA reads as TGTGCCAGCAGCTCGGGCCCCTCAGGGAGGGGAGACAAAAACATTCAGTACTTC. This sequence encodes CASSSGPSGRGDKNIQYF.

This clonotype was seen only a few times. The chain couples TRBV3-1 to TRBJ2-3, with 12 bases lining up with TRBD2. The V and J ends lost 2 bases and 0 bases, in that order; junction bases with no gene match: 6. The CDR3 is made up of 18 amino acids. Germline-derived CDR1 and CDR2 are LGHDT and YNNKEL (reference sequence). Here the CDR3 DNA reads TGTGCCAGCAGCCAAAAACTAGCGGGGGGCCCGAGCACAGATACGCAGTATTTT. Its protein is CASSQKLAGGPSTDTQYF.

This clonotype was observed at least ten times. The chain employs TRBV12-3 or TRBV12-4 and TRBJ1-1; TRBD1 might be the D (5 bases). The V end lost 6 bases, the J end lost 1 base, and 12 bases lay between the germline ends. The CDR3 runs to 14 residues. Here the CDR3 reads CASSLGAPNTEAFF. In DNA form, the CDR3 reads TGTGCCAGCAGCCTCGGGGCACCGAACACTGAAGCTTTCTTT.

The table lists this clonotype with a few counts. V usage is TRBV2 and J usage is TRBJ2-3; D is unclear. The CDR3 is 15 amino acids. The germline V gene encodes CDR1 SNHLY and CDR2 FYNNEI. The V and J ends lost 7 bases and 0 bases respectively, with 14 bases between them. For the CDR3, the DNA is TGTGCCAGCAACGTCTTCCCGGCGAGCACAGATACGCAGTATTTT. It is translated as CASNVFPASTDTQYF.

V and J are TRBV29-1 and TRBJ2-1, with D unclear. CDR3 length: 15 residues. Trimming pared 8 bases from V and 4 bases from J, leaving 21 bases between. Germline loops: CDR1 SQVTM, CDR2 ANQGSEA. In DNA, the CDR3 is TGCAGCCCCCCTTTCGGAACCATACTTTACAATGAGCAGTTCTTC. As protein: CSPPFGTILYNEQFF.

The table lists this clonotype with many counts. The gene calls are TRBV28 and TRBJ1-2; D possibly corresponds to TRBD1 (5 bases). V lost 6 bases, J lost 9 bases, and 11 bases lay in between. Germline CDR1 reads MDHEN; CDR2 reads SYDVKM. There are 11 residues in the CDR3. The CDR3 nucleotides are TGTGCCAGCAGCTTACAGGCTCGCTACACCTTC. Translation: CASSLQARYTF.

Regarding this clonotype: A junction end diverges from the germline sequence, so it may reflect a read error. V and J are TRBV27 and TRBJ2-7; D tentatively reads TRBD1 or TRBD2 (5 bases each). The V gene's germline CDR1 is MNHEY and CDR2 SMNVEV (reference sequence). The CDR3 covers 15 residues. The DNA for the CDR3 is TGTGCCAGCAGTTTGAAGGGGACGCCCTCCTACGGGCAGTACTTC. This gives the protein CASSLKGTPSYGQYF.

As for this clonotype: A much larger clone differs from this one at a single base, so this may be a read error. The V call is TRBV18, the J call TRBJ2-7; TRBD1 matches 7 bases. CDR1 KGHSH and CDR2 LQKENI come from the germline V gene. The CDR3 runs 14 residues. The CDR3 loop is CAGSPPGQAYEQYF. CDR3 bases: TGTGCCGGCTCACCACCTGGACAGGCCTACGAGCAGTACTTC. The full variable domain, completed using reference TRBV18 and TRBJ2-7, is NAGVMQNPRHLVRRRGQEARLRCSPMKGHSHVYWYRQLPEEGLKFMVYLQKENIIDESGMPKERFSAEFPKEGPSILRIQQVVRGDSAAYFCAGSPPGQAYEQYFGPGTRLTVT.

This clonotype was recorded many times. The chain uses TRBV7-2 and TRBJ2-7; TRBD1 might be the D (5 bases). Trimming removed 4 bases at V and 1 base at J, with 20 bases between. Germline V gene data show CDR1 as SGHTA and CDR2 as FQGNSA. The CDR3 loop spans 17 amino acids. The CDR3 loop is CASSSRVTRANSYEQYF. DNA of the CDR3: TGTGCCAGCAGCTCCCGGGTCACCAGGGCGAATTCCTACGAGCAGTACTTC.

In the case of this clonotype: The junction shows a germline mismatch at one end, possibly a read error. This chain uses TRBV7-9 with TRBJ2-7; possible D gene TRBD1, 6 bases. The CDR3 runs 12 residues. The V gene's germline CDR1 is SEHNR and CDR2 FQNEAQ (reference sequence). The CDR3 DNA reads as TGTGCCAGCGGCTTAGCGCAGCAGGGGTGGGACTTC. Translated: CASGLAQQGWDF. The full variable domain, rest sourced from reference TRBV7-9 and TRBJ2-7, is DTGVSQNPRHKITKRGQNVTFRCDPISEHNRLYWYRQTLGQGPEFLTYFQNEAQLEKSRLLSDRFSAERPKGSFSTLEIQRTEQGDSAMYLCASGLAQQGWDFGPGTRLTVT.

This clonotype came up many times. The rearrangement links TRBV19 to TRBJ2-1; 13 bases fit TRBD2. The CDR3 runs 18 residues. Trimming cost V 4 bases and J 0 bases; bases outside gene matches: 6. The germline CDR1 and CDR2 sequences are LNHDA and SQIVND (reference sequence). CDR3 sequence: CASSRLAGGPLSYNEQFF. The CDR3 DNA reads TGTGCCAGTAGTAGACTAGCGGGGGGCCCCCTCTCCTACAATGAGCAGTTCTTC.

This clonotype was seen many times. The chain couples TRBV15 to TRBJ1-5, with TRBD1 as a possible D gene (6 bases). V was pared by 0 bases and J by 4 bases, with 16 bases between. The germline CDR1 and CDR2 sequences are LNHNV and YYDKDF (reference sequence). The CDR3 is made up of 17 amino acids. CDR3 DNA sequence: TGTGCCACCAGCAGAGATCGGAACAGGGACCTGAATCAGCCCCAGCATTTT. The encoded protein is CATSRDRNRDLNQPQHF.

This clonotype was recorded a few times. V and J are TRBV7-2 and TRBJ1-4; 8 nucleotides match TRBD1. The ends lost 5 bases at V and 7 bases at J; junction bases unmatched: 9. CDR1 is SGHTA and CDR2 is FQGNSA in the germline V gene. The length of the CDR3 is 15 residues. The CDR3 loop is CASSPQGAVGEKLFF. DNA for the CDR3: TGTGCCAGCAGCCCCCAGGGGGCGGTCGGTGAAAAACTGTTTTTT.

This clonotype was seen repeatedly, ten times or more. The chain couples TRBV7-9 to TRBJ1-5; no firm D call. Looked up from germline, CDR1 is SEHNR and CDR2 is FQNEAQ (reference sequence). The germline V and J ends were trimmed by 4 bases and 0 bases, with 28 bases remaining between them. The CDR3 has 21 amino acids. The CDR3 DNA follows: TGTGCCAGCAGCTCAAGTATTGGACGGATGAAAAGAGGCCATAGCAATCAGCCCCAGCATTTT. This gives the protein CASSSSIGRMKRGHSNQPQHF.

The chain carries TRBV25-1 and TRBJ2-1; 11 nucleotides match TRBD2. Germline trimming cut 3 bases from V and 2 bases from J; bases unmatched to any gene: 6. This CDR3 is built from 17 residues. Germline CDR1 is MGHDK and CDR2 is SYGVNS. The CDR3 is CASSDNSGRAPYNEQFF. The CDR3, as DNA: TGTGCCAGCAGTGACAATAGCGGGAGGGCTCCCTACAATGAGCAGTTCTTC.